This TCR beta chain was captured in a study of blood T cell repertoires in COVID-19. Turning to the study itself: Sources were T cells, B-cell-depleted T cells, or PBMCs; the material itself was cDNA or gDNA.

Under the authors' procedure: Estimation of nucleated cell counts relied on the amplification of reference gene primers. Here immunoSEQ multiplex PCR was the method, and the copy in TCRdb shows in-frame clones only, minus some. V and J calls and clone size are those listed in that table; D and trimming were worked out from the DNA. The sample lists 97,000 or so clones; around 92% were seen once. Deletions cut 4 bases from V and 3 bases from J, with 12 bases between. The V gene's germline CDR1 is KGHSH and CDR2 LQKENI. The CDR3 contains 14 residues. The TCR comes from a man between 18 and 35 years old with acute or convalescent COVID-19. The chain recombines TRBV18 with TRBJ1-1, with D maybe TRBD1 (6 bases). The source material was peripheral blood. CDR3 amino acids: CASSLRTDDTEAFF. The CDR3 coding sequence is TGTGCCAGCTCACTTAGGACAGACGACACTGAAGCTTTCTTT. The complete variable domain, with remaining parts taken from reference TRBV18 and TRBJ1-1, reads NAGVMQNPRHLVRRRGQEARLRCSPMKGHSHVYWYRQLPEEGLKFMVYLQKENIIDESGMPKERFSAEFPKEGPSILRIQQVVRGDSAAYFCASSLRTDDTEAFFGQGTRLTVV.